This section outlines one TCR beta chain sequence together with its context. Its antigen is still unknown. In the authors' methods: Owing to the provision of junction-only sequences devoid of quality scores by immunoSEQ, filtering differed. TCRdb's table, derived via immunoSEQ multiplex PCR, lists solely in-frame clones and lacks some. The V and J calls and the clone size are those of that table, but D and trimming were determined from the DNA. This sample has about 330,000 clones, with approximately 79% found just once. These data are taken from a study of shared clonotypes between healthy human individuals. General study points: As a rule, naive subsets had a larger estimated richness than memory subsets. Blood was the sole source, and tissue repertoires probably differ.

Those who donated were healthy HIV-negative adults, with no recent acute infections or vaccinations reported. This CDR3 is 15 amino acids long. Germline CDR1 and CDR2: MDHEN and SYDVKM. Trimming removed 6 bases from V and 2 bases from J, with 14 bases in between. J is TRBJ1-3 and V is TRBV28, with no clear D. Sequencing was done on a sample of memory CD4+ T cells sorted from blood. The sample's subset: CD45RA-negative fraction. This receptor was obtained from a man between 25 and 39 years old in good health. The CDR3 region is CASRIRGLAGNTIYF. CDR3 nucleotide sequence: TGTGCCAGCAGAATCCGCGGCCTAGCTGGAAACACCATATATTTT.